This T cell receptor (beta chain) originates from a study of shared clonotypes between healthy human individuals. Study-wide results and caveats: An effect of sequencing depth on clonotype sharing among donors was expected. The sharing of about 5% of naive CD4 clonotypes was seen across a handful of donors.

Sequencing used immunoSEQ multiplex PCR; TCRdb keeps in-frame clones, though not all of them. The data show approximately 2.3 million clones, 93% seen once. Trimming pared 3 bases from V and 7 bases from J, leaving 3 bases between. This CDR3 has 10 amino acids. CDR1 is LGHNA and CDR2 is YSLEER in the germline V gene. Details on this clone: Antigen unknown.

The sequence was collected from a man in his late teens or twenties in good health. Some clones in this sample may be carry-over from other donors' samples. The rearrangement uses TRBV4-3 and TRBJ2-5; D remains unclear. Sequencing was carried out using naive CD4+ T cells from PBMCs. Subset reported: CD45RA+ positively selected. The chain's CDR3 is CASSQGTQYF. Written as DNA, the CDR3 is TGCGCCAGCAGCCAGGGGACCCAGTACTTC.